The present T cell receptor (beta chain) was sequenced within a study of tumor and adjacent non-tumor tissue in lung cancer. TCRbeta libraries were built with three rounds of nested PCR, modified from ARM-PCR. TCRdb passed the multiplex PCR reads through MiXCR, listing each CDR3 protein once. The repertoire holds 89,000 or so distinct CDR3 sequences, with 61% as singletons. The germline CDR1 and CDR2 sequences are SGHNT and YENEEA. This CDR3 has 13 amino acids. The template was RNA from unsorted bulk tissue. For this clonotype: A junction boundary mismatches the germline segment, possibly from a read error.

This TCR was recovered from a man between 65 and 80 years old with non-small cell lung cancer. The sample consisted of lung tumor tissue. This chain connects TRBV11-3 to TRBJ2-2; 7 positions match TRBD2. As DNA, the CDR3 is TGTGCCAGCAACTTAGCCGTTTGGGGGGGGCTGTTTTTT. Protein product: CASNLAVWGGLFF.